The 14 T cell receptor beta chains reported below all come from one sample, sequenced in a study of coeliac disease. The protocol was immunoSEQ multiplex PCR, while the TCRdb copy is restricted to in-frame clones and leaves out a portion. The table has roughly 5,200 clones, approximately 75% seen once. Sequencing was performed on lamina propria lymphocytes from the gut. These receptors came from a woman between 18 and 29 years old with active celiac disease.

V gene TRBV18 combines with J gene TRBJ2-6; D is uncertain. V lost 2 bases to trimming and J lost 0 bases, with 26 bases between them. This CDR3 is 22 amino acids long. The germline V gene has CDR1 KGHSH and CDR2 LQKENI. The CDR3 DNA sequence: TGTGCCAGCTCACCAAGCTTAGGAAATAATGGGCCTCAGAGCTCTGGGGCCAACGTCCTGACTTTC. It codes for CASSPSLGNNGPQSSGANVLTF.

This chain links TRBV29-1 with TRBJ2-7, with D possibly TRBD1 on 6 matching bases. The CDR3 is made up of 12 amino acids. V lost 3 bases and J 3 bases, leaving 9 bases between the germline ends. Germline CDR1 is SQVTM and CDR2 is ANQGSEA. CDR3 sequence (DNA): TGCAGCGTTGAGGACAGAGTCTACGAGCAGTACTTC. Amino acids: CSVEDRVYEQYF.

The V and J genes are TRBV14 and TRBJ2-5, with 9 bases fitting TRBD2. Gene TRBJ2-7 matches the end of the DNA better, so the J call may be wrong. This CDR3 comprises 15 residues. The germline V gene encodes CDR1 SGHDN and CDR2 FVKESK. The DNA for the CDR3 is TGTGCCAGCAGCCAATGGACTAGCGCCTCCTACGAGCAGTACTTC. Translated: CASSQWTSASYEQYF.

This clone was detected a few times. The J gene is TRBJ1-1, the V gene TRBV5-6; D is uncertain. Trimming took 3 bases from V and 1 from J, leaving 13 bases between them. Germline V gene data show CDR1 as SGHDT and CDR2 as YYEEEE. There are 15 residues in the CDR3. The DNA of the CDR3 is TGTGCCAGCAGCTCAAACGCCTGGAGGAACACTGAAGCTTTCTTT. Protein sequence: CASSSNAWRNTEAFF.

The V gene is TRBV5-6, the J gene TRBJ2-7; TRBD1 is a possible D gene (6 bases). The V end lost 2 bases, the J end lost 2 bases, and 17 bases lay between the germline ends. CDR1 and CDR2 (germline): SGHDT, YYEEEE. This CDR3 has 16 residues. The DNA of the CDR3 is TGTGCCAGCAGCTTATTTGTTGCAGGGGCCCCCTACGAGCAGTACTTC. Translated: CASSLFVAGAPYEQYF.

A few counts support this clone. The chain carries TRBV7-7 and TRBJ2-1; the match to TRBD1 covers 10 bases. With 5 bases clipped from V and 10 bases from J, the junction kept 11 bases outside the gene matches. The CDR3 has 15 amino acids. Germline V gene sequence: CDR1 SSHAT, CDR2 FNYEAQ (reference sequence). For the CDR3, the DNA is TGTGCCAGCAGCCCGACCGGACAGGGGGTCGGGGAGCAGTTCTTC. Translating it yields CASSPTGQGVGEQFF.

This clone was observed a few times. The J gene is TRBJ1-2, the V gene TRBV4-2; no clear D gene. The germline CDR1 and CDR2 sequences are LGHNA and YNFKEQ. Deletions cut 2 bases from V and 5 bases from J, with 15 bases between. This CDR3 spans 15 amino acids. The CDR3 loop is CASSQTLAGLYGYTF. The CDR3 DNA is TGTGCCAGCAGCCAAACCTTGGCAGGATTATATGGCTACACCTTC.

CDR3 nucleotides: TGTGCCAGCAGCGCCCAGGGGGCGGGAGAGACCCAGTACTTC. Translation: CASSAQGAGETQYF. The chain joins TRBV7-3 to TRBJ2-5; 8 bases align to TRBD1. Germline V gene lookup returns CDR1 SGHTA and CDR2 FQGTGA. The ends lost 5 bases at V and 4 bases at J; junction bases unmatched: 6. CDR3 length: 14 residues.

This chain uses TRBV30 with TRBJ1-2, with 7 bases that match TRBD1. The V segment lost 4 bases and the J segment 0 bases; nucleotides outside the gene matches: 8. CDR3 length equals 15 residues. The V gene's germline CDR1 is GTSNPN and CDR2 SVGIG (reference sequence). The CDR3 bases are TGTGCCTGGATTCGACAGGGCCCTCCTAACTATGGCTACACCTTC. This encodes CAWIRQGPPNYGYTF.

This clone was counted between two and nine times. This rearrangement joins TRBV27 to TRBJ2-7, with 7 bases aligning to TRBD2. This CDR3 spans 15 amino acids. The V gene end was trimmed by 3 bases and the J gene end by 0 bases; junction bases not matched to a gene: 5. CDR1 and CDR2 (germline): MNHEY, SMNVEV (reference sequence). The CDR3 sequence: CASSFEAGSSYEQYF. CDR3 DNA: TGTGCCAGCAGTTTCGAAGCGGGAAGCTCCTACGAGCAGTACTTC.

The V call is TRBV18, the J call TRBJ2-3, with TRBD2 matching 7 bases. The V gene's germline CDR1 is KGHSH and CDR2 LQKENI. The length of the CDR3 is 16 residues. The J segment lost 2 bases and the V segment lost 3 bases, leaving 8 bases of the junction unmatched. CDR3 sequence reads: CASSPRGSGNTDTQYF. DNA of the CDR3: TGTGCCAGCTCACCTCGAGGGAGCGGGAACACAGATACGCAGTATTTT.

This clone was recorded only once. This chain connects TRBV2 to TRBJ2-2, with TRBD2 matching 10 bases. Trimming cost V 8 bases and J 2 bases; bases outside gene matches: 5. CDR1 and CDR2 from the germline V gene are SNHLY and FYNNEI. This CDR3 has 15 residues. DNA of the CDR3: TGTGCCAGCCGTAGCGGGGGGCAAAACACCGGGGAGCTGTTTTTT. This codes for CASRSGGQNTGELFF.

J is TRBJ2-3 and V is TRBV5-8, with 9 bases matching TRBD2. The junction had 14 bases not matched to a gene; V was cut back by 3 bases and J by 0 bases. This CDR3 contains 19 residues. CDR1 SGHTS and CDR2 YDEGEE come from the germline V gene. CDR3 sequence reads: CASSSGLRLADSSTDTQYF. Written as DNA, the CDR3 is TGTGCCAGCAGCTCCGGCCTCAGACTAGCGGATTCTAGCACAGATACGCAGTATTTT. Full variable domain (remainder filled in from reference TRBV5-8 and TRBJ2-3): EAGVTQSPTHLIKTRGQQATLRCSPISGHTSVYWYQQALGLGLQFLLWYDEGEERNRGNFPPRFSGRQFPNYSSELNVNALELEDSALYLCASSSGLRLADSSTDTQYFGPGTRLTVL.

This chain uses TRBV7-9 with TRBJ2-5, with a weak D call TRBD2 (6 bases). CDR1 is SEHNR and CDR2 is FQNEAQ in the germline V gene (reference sequence). This CDR3 spans 15 amino acids. The V end lost 5 bases, the J end lost 5 bases, and 18 bases lay between the germline ends. The CDR3 bases are TGTGCCAGCAGCCGGGGGACTCACTCCCGGGAGACCCAGTACTTC. This codes for CASSRGTHSRETQYF.